The T cell receptor beta chain under discussion was sequenced for a study of T cells in localized non-small cell lung cancer. The germline V gene has CDR1 SGDLS and CDR2 YYNGEE. Trimming took 3 bases from V and 0 from J; bases not matched to a gene: 4. The CDR3 has 17 amino acids. Produced via immunoSEQ multiplex PCR; TCRdb's table is partial and in-frame only. The sample lists approximately 9,000 clones; 92% were seen once. The sequenced sample was peripheral blood, obtained before any cancer treatment. V gene TRBV9 combines with J gene TRBJ2-3, with 13 bases matching TRBD2. This clonotype originated in a woman between 35 and 70 years old with stage I squamous cell lung carcinoma. This CDR3 is CASSGGLAGTSTDTQYF. CDR3 coding DNA: TGTGCCAGCAGCGGGGGACTAGCGGGGACTAGCACAGATACGCAGTATTTT.